The 5 T cell receptor beta chains below were found in one sample sequenced in a study of T cell changes during pregnancy in multiple sclerosis. Assay used: immunoSEQ multiplex PCR; TCRdb lists only in-frame clones, some missing. This sample carries about 53,000 clones, around 90% of them seen once, and the ten largest clones take under 0.65%. Specimen: CD4+ T cells from peripheral blood mononuclear cells, collected in the third trimester of pregnancy. The receptors shown here come from a female donor with multiple sclerosis, enrolled in a pregnancy study.

The V and J genes are TRBV7-3 and TRBJ2-1, with 11 nucleotides matching TRBD1. The ends lost 5 bases at V and 4 bases at J; junction bases unmatched: 4. The CDR3 consists of 15 residues. CDR1 is SGHTA, CDR2 FQGTGA, per germline. The DNA of the CDR3 is TGTGCCAGCAGCCCCGGGACAGGGGGGTACAATGAGCAGTTCTTC. Its translation is CASSPGTGGYNEQFF.

This clone came up once. Here the CDR3 reads CASSQNRGPYEKLFF. The DNA of the CDR3 is TGTGCCAGCAGCCAAAACAGGGGGCCGTATGAAAAACTGTTTTTT. The chain carries TRBV14 and TRBJ1-4, with 9 bases that match TRBD1. This CDR3 region has 15 residues. Germline CDR1 is SGHDN and CDR2 is FVKESK. After removal of 2 bases from V and 6 bases from J, the junction contained 4 bases not matched to a gene.

CDR3 DNA sequence: TGTGCCAGCAGCTTTAGACAGGGGCTACACTCCTACGAGCAGTACTTC. Translated: CASSFRQGLHSYEQYF. The chain recombines TRBV5-4 with TRBJ2-7; the match to TRBD1 covers 8 bases. Per the germline V gene, CDR1 is SGHNT and CDR2 is YYREEE (reference sequence). The CDR3 contains 16 residues. Unmatched junction bases numbered 7, after V lost 2 bases and J lost 0 bases.

The chain links TRBV15 to TRBJ1-2; D is unclear. The CDR3 runs to 13 residues. Germline V gives CDR1 LNHNV, CDR2 YYDKDF (reference sequence). Trimming removed 3 bases from V and 3 bases from J, with 8 bases in between. The DNA for the CDR3 is TGTGCCACCAGCAGCACAGTAGACTATGGCTACACCTTC. It translates to CATSSTVDYGYTF. The whole variable domain, remainder taken from reference TRBV15 and TRBJ1-2, is DAMVIQNPRYQVTQFGKPVTLSCSQTLNHNVMYWYQQKSSQAPKLLFHYYDKDFNNEADTPDNFQSRRPNTSFCFLDIRSPGLGDTAMYLCATSSTVDYGYTFGSGTRLTVV.

The chain uses TRBV7-3 and TRBJ2-2, with TRBD2 identical over 9 bases. The ends lost 2 bases at V and 6 bases at J; junction bases unmatched: 7. There are 16 residues in the CDR3. Germline V gene lookup returns CDR1 SGHTA and CDR2 FQGTGA. The CDR3 bases are TGTGCCAGCAGCTTATTGGGCGGGGGGGCCTCCGGGGAGCTGTTTTTT. Translated, it gives CASSLLGGGASGELFF.